This record covers a single TCR beta chain. Libraries were prepared by immunoSEQ multiplex PCR; TCRdb keeps only in-frame clonotypes and omits some of them. The table lists around 730,000 clones, 80% to 90% of them singletons. The source of the sample is a study of shared T cell receptors in the human thymus. The CDR3 extends over 15 amino acids. V lost 2 bases and J 0 bases, leaving 5 bases between the germline ends. CDR1 is MNHEY, CDR2 SMNVEV, per germline (reference sequence). A further study also used this sample, focusing on human thymus T cells. That report adds: Infants served as donors; they were healthy and Finnish and were having corrective surgery for congenital heart defects. The source of the thymus tissue was resections taken during corrective heart surgery. Across thymic and blood repertoires, the usage of V and J genes appeared to be biased. Unrelated individuals reportedly shared highly overlapping thymic TCR repertoires.

Material: thymocytes. The origin of this receptor is a girl less than two years old with a congenital heart defect. This chain joins TRBV27 and TRBJ2-6; D remains unclear. CDR3 sequence reads: CASSLLYSGANVLTF. The CDR3 coding sequence is TGTGCCAGCAGTTTACTTTACTCTGGGGCCAACGTCCTGACTTTC. The whole variable domain, remainder taken from reference TRBV27 and TRBJ2-6, is EAQVTQNPRYLITVTGKKLTVTCSQNMNHEYMSWYRQDPGLGLRQIYYSMNVEVTDKGDVPEGYKVSRKEKRNFPLILESPSPNQTSLYFCASSLLYSGANVLTFGAGSRLTVL.